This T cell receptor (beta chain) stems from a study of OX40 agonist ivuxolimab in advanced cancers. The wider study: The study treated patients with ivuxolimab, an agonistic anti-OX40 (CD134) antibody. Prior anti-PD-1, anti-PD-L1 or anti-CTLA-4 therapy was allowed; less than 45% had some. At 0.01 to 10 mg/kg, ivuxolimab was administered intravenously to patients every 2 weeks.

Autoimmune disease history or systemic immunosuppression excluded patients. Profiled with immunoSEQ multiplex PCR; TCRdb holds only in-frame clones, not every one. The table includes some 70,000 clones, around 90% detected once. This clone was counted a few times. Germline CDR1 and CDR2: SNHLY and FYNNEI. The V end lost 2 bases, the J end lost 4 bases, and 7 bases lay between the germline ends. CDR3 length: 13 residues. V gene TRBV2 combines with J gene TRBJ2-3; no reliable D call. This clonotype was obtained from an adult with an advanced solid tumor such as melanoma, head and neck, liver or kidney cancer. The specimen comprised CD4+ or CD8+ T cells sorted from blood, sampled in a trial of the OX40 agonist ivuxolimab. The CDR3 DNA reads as TGTGCCAGCAGTGAAATACTCGCAGATACGCAGTATTTT. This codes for CASSEILADTQYF.